The entry below gives a single T cell receptor (beta chain) sequence along with its context. This CDR3 contains 13 residues. Trimming removed 7 bases from V and 3 bases from J; junction bases left unmatched: 3. As handled by the study authors: Amplifying reference gene primers gave estimates of nucleated cell counts. Method: immunoSEQ multiplex PCR; TCRdb's copy keeps in-frame clones and lacks some. For V, J and clone size, that table is used; D and trimming come from the DNA. The sample has about 98,000 clones; more than 75% are singletons. This sample was taken from a study of blood T cell repertoires in COVID-19. On the study more broadly: Both acute and convalescent COVID-19 samples were obtained from the United States, Italy and Spain.

Sequenced sample: peripheral blood. The receptor comes from a man aged 45-60 years with acute or convalescent COVID-19. The chain uses TRBV12-3 or TRBV12-4 and TRBJ2-7; TRBD2 agrees at 10 bases. CDR3 loop: CASTLAGDYEQYF. In nucleotides, the CDR3 is TGTGCCAGCACTCTAGCGGGAGACTACGAGCAGTACTTC.